This TCR beta chain was documented in a study of cytomegalovirus exposure and HLA in healthy donors. Overall study findings and caveats: The likely origin of a cluster of highly shared sequence variants was a sequencing artifact. In a later analysis, about 17,000 TCR beta sequences were associated with HLA alleles at 0.05 false discovery rate.

V shed 5 bases and J shed 4 bases, with 14 bases lying between them. Looked up from germline, CDR1 is MNHEY and CDR2 is SMNVEV (reference sequence). The CDR3 spans 14 residues. Use of 60 Vbeta and 13 Jbeta primers characterized the PCR. Generated by immunoSEQ multiplex PCR, the TCRdb table keeps only in-frame clones and is missing some. The data hold some 190,000 clones, with 79% observed a single time. This clone was seen once. What it binds is not known. This TCR was sampled from a woman between 50 and 59 years old in good health and CMV-seronegative. Sequencing input: PBMCs. The chain recombines TRBV27 with TRBJ2-5; possibly TRBD2 for D (5 bases). CDR3 loop: CASSPGNRVETQYF. In nucleotides, the CDR3 is TGTGCCAGCAGTCCCGGGAATAGAGTAGAGACCCAGTACTTC.